The rows below give T cell receptor beta chains drawn from one sample of a study of CD8 T cells in Susac syndrome. TCRdb processed the immunoSEQ multiplex PCR reads anew with MiXCR; each CDR3 protein has one entry. The repertoire has some 130,000 distinct CDR3 sequences, roughly 94% of them found once; the top ten carry about 0.18%. Sequencing used CD8+ T cells from PBMCs. Receptor source: a human donor with Susac syndrome. Both conserved end residues are part of each CDR3. D genes are given only for firm matches. The size field is filled for only some rows; it gives once, few, many or a size class.

V,D,J,size,DNA,CDR3
TRBV29-1,.,TRBJ2-5,.,TGCAGCGTTCGGGAAGAGACCCAGTACTTC,CSVREETQYF
TRBV3-1,.,TRBJ2-7,.,TGTGCCAGCCAGGAAACCGGGACACGCTACGAGCAGTACTTC,CASQETGTRYEQYF
TRBV15,.,TRBJ2-2,.,TGTGCCACCAGCAGAGCCACCGGGGAGCTGTTTTTT,CATSRATGELFF
TRBV20-1,.,TRBJ1-1,.,TGCAGTGCTAGAATCAGCAAAGTTATGAACACTGAAGCTTTCTTT,CSARISKVMNTEAFF
TRBV20-1,TRBD2,TRBJ2-7,.,TGCAGTGCCAGATCGGGACTAGATGTAGAGCAGTACTTC,CSARSGLDVEQYF
TRBV7-9,.,TRBJ2-1,.,TGTGCCAGCAACGAGCGGGCCCGCAATGAGCAGTTCTTC,CASNERARNEQFF
TRBV12-3/TRBV12-4,.,TRBJ1-3,.,TGTGCCACCCCTAGCTCACAGCCAGGAAACACCATATATTTT,CATPSSQPGNTIYF
TRBV4-1,.,TRBJ2-5,.,TGCGCCAGCAGCCTTCTTTTGGGTGTCGGAGAGACCCAGTACTTC,CASSLLLGVGETQYF
TRBV30,TRBD1,TRBJ1-5,.,TGTGCCTGGAGTTTCGGACAGGGGAGTCAGCCCCAGCATTTT,CAWSFGQGSQPQHF
TRBV6-2/TRBV6-3,.,TRBJ2-1,.,TGTGCCAGCAGTTGGACTGGGAGGAGTAGCCGAAATGAGCAGTTCTTC,CASSWTGRSSRNEQFF
TRBV20-1,.,TRBJ2-1,.,TGCAGTGCTAGTCCCCCACAACCCCTCAATGAGCAGTTCTTC,CSASPPQPLNEQFF
TRBV2,TRBD2,TRBJ2-7,.,TGTGCCAGCAGGGGACTAACCAACTCCTACGAGCAGTACTTC,CASRGLTNSYEQYF
TRBV20-1,TRBD2,TRBJ2-1,.,TGCAGTGCTACCGCCCTCATCCGGGACTACGGGCATAACCCCTACAATGAGCAGTTCTTC,CSATALIRDYGHNPYNEQFF
TRBV28,.,TRBJ1-5,.,TGTGCCAGCAGAAACAGGGAGGGCAATCAGCCCCAGCATTTT,CASRNREGNQPQHF
TRBV18,.,TRBJ2-5,.,TGTGCCAGCTCATCAACCCTGGACGGAAACCAAGAGACCCAGTACTTC,CASSSTLDGNQETQYF
TRBV4-1,.,TRBJ2-7,.,TGCGCCAGCAGCCAGGTCCTTTCGGACAGCTCCTACGAGCAGTACTTC,CASSQVLSDSSYEQYF
TRBV5-6,.,TRBJ1-2,.,TGTGCCAGCAGCTTGGGGACAGCCACAAAGGGCTACACCTTC,CASSLGTATKGYTF
TRBV6-5,.,TRBJ2-1,few,TGTGCCAGCAGTTACTCCGGTGGATATGAGCAGTTCTTC,CASSYSGGYEQFF
TRBV9,.,TRBJ2-1,.,TGTGCCAGCAGCGAGGGAGGAAGCTCCTACAATGAGCAGTTCTTC,CASSEGGSSYNEQFF
TRBV4-1,.,TRBJ2-3,.,TGCGCCAGCAGCCTAGGGCCAGGGACGCCCTTGGAGGATACGCAGTATTTT,CASSLGPGTPLEDTQYF
TRBV11-3,.,TRBJ1-1,.,TGTGCCAGCAGCTTAGATGGCACTGAAGCTTTCTTT,CASSLDGTEAFF
TRBV13,.,TRBJ1-3,.,TGTGCCAGCACCCTAGCGGGAGGAGGAAACACCATATATTTT,CASTLAGGGNTIYF
TRBV12-3/TRBV12-4,.,TRBJ2-1,.,TGTGCCAGCAGTTTGGAAGCAGACCTCATTCCTCACAATGAGCAGTTCTTC,CASSLEADLIPHNEQFF
TRBV29-1,TRBD2,TRBJ2-1,.,TGCAGCACGAGGCTAGCGGGAGGGTTAATCTACAATGAGCAGTTCTTC,CSTRLAGGLIYNEQFF
TRBV5-6,.,TRBJ2-7,.,TGTGCCAGCAGCTTGTCAGGGGCGGAGTACGAGCAGTACTTC,CASSLSGAEYEQYF
TRBV2,.,TRBJ2-3,.,TGTGCCAGCAGTGAATCGGCCCTACGGGGAGATACGCAGTATTTT,CASSESALRGDTQYF
TRBV4-1,TRBD2,TRBJ2-1,.,TGCGCCAGCACCACGCTGGGGGGGGATTACAATGAGCAGTTCTTC,CASTTLGGDYNEQFF
TRBV14,TRBD2,TRBJ2-7,once,TGTGCCAGCAGCACCCGGACTAGGGTCGAGCAGTACTTC,CASSTRTRVEQYF
TRBV28,.,TRBJ1-5,.,TGTGCCAGCATAACTGGCAATCAGCCCCAGCATTTT,CASITGNQPQHF
TRBV4-1,TRBD1,TRBJ2-7,once,TGCGCCAGCAGCCAAGATCGGGGACAGTACGAGCAGTACTTC,CASSQDRGQYEQYF
TRBV11-2,TRBD1,TRBJ2-1,.,TGTGCCAGCAGCTTTCCCGGGACAGCTTACAATGAGCAGTTCTTC,CASSFPGTAYNEQFF
TRBV5-1,.,TRBJ1-1,.,TGCGCCAGCAGCGCGGAATACACTGAAGCTTTCTTT,CASSAEYTEAFF
TRBV20-1,.,TRBJ2-1,.,TGCAGCCTGGACTCCGGAGAGACTAGAAATGAGCAGTTCTTC,CSLDSGETRNEQFF
TRBV19,TRBD2,TRBJ2-7,.,TGTGCCAGTAGTAGTGAGTTAGCGGGAGTGTACGAGCAGTACTTC,CASSSELAGVYEQYF
TRBV5-1,TRBD1,TRBJ2-3,.,TGCGCCAGCAGCTCCTGGGGACAGGCAACAGATACGCAGTATTTT,CASSSWGQATDTQYF
TRBV2,.,TRBJ2-5,once,TGTGCCGGAAAGGGCATCCAAGAGACCCAGTACTTC,CAGKGIQETQYF
TRBV24-1,.,TRBJ2-7,.,TGTGCCACCAGTGGGGCGAATGCCGAGCAGTACTTC,CATSGANAEQYF
TRBV7-9,.,TRBJ2-1,.,TGTGCCAGCAGCTCTGTGGCGGGAAAGTACAATGAGCAGTTCTTC,CASSSVAGKYNEQFF